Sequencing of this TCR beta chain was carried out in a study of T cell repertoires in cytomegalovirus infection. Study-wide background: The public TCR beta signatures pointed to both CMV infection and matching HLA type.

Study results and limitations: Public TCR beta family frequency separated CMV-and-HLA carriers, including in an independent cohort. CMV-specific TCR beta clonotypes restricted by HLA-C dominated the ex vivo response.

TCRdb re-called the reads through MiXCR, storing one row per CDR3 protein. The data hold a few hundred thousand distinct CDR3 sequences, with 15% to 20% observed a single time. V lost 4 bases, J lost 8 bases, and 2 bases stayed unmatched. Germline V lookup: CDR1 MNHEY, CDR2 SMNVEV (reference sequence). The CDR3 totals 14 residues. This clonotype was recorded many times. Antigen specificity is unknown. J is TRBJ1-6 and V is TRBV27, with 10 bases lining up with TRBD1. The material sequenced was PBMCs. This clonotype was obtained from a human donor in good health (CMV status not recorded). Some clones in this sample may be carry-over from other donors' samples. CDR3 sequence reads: CASSWGTGDSPLHF. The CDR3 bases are TGTGCCAGCAGTTGGGGGACAGGGGATTCACCCCTCCACTTT.